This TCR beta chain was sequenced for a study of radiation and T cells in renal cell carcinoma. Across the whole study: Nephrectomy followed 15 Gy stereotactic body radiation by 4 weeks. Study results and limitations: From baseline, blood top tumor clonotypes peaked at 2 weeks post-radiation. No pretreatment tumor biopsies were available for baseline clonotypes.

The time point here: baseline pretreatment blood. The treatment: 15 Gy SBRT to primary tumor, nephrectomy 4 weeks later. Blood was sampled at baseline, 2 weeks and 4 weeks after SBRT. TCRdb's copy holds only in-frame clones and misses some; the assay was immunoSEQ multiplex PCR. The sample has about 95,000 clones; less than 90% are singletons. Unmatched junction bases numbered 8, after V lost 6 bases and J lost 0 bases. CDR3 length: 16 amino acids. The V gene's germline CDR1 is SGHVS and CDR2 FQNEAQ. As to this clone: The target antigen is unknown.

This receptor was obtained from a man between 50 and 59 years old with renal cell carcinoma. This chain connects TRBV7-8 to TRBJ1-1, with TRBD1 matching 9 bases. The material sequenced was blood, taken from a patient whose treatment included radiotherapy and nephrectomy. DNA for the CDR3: TGTGCCAGCAGTCCCGGGACAGGGTCTCTGAACACTGAAGCTTTCTTT. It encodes CASSPGTGSLNTEAFF.